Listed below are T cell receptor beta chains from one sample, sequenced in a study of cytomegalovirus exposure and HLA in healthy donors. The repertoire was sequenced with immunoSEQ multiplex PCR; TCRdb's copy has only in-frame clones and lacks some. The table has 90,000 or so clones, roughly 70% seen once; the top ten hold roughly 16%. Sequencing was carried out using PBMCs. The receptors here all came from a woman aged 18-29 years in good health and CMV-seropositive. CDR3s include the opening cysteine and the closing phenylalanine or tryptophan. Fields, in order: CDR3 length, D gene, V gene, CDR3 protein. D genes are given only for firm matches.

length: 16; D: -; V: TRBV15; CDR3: CATTPARRGRYNEQFF
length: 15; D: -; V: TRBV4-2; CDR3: CASSQGTAQNYGYTF
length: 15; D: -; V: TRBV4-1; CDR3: CASSQDRSLADTQYF
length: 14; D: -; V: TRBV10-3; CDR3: CAISEEGLGDTQYF
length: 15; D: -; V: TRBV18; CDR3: CASSSPTGVSYEQYF
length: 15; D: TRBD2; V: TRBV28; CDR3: CASSLEGGRTDTQYF
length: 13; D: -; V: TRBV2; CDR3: CASTRQEPYEQYF
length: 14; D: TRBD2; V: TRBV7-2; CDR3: CASSLRLAGDTQYF
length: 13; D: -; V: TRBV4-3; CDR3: CASSQDPGTEAFF
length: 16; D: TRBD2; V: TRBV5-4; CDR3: CASSSPLAGGVHTQYF
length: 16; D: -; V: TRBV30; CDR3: CAWSATRGANTGELFF
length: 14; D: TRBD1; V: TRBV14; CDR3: CASSRDREVTEQYF
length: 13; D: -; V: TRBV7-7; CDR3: CASSLDATQIQYF
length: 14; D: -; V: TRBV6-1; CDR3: CAGGGWGNTGELFF
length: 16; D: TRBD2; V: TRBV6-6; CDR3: CASSSLGTSEDNEQFF
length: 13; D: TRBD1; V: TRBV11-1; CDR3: CASSQTGGYGYTF
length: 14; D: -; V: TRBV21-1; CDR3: CASSNGQENTEAFF
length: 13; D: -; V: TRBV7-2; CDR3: CASSLRREDTQYF
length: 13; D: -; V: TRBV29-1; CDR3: CSVAAGRPDTQYF
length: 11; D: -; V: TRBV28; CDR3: CASSFPGEAFF
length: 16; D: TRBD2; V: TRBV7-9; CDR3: CASSSDLAGPSYEQYF
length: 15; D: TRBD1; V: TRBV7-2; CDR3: CASSDHRGGVYGYTF
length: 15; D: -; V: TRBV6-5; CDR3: CASSSLRGRVDGYTF
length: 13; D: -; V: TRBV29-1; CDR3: CSVDPGARETQYF
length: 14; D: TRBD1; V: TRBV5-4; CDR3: CASSFGTGLEKLFF
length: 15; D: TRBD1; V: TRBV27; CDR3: CASSLRGPDNEKLFF
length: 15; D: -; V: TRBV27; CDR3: CASSGPGHNTGELFF
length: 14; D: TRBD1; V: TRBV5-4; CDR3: CASSLEGAVPKQYF
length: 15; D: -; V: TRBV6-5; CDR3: CASSSSRSGNTEAFF
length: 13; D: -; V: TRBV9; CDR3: CASSSPPGTEAFF
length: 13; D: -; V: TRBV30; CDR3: CAWSPQGNQPQHF
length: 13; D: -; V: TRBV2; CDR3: CASSDQVRSPLHF
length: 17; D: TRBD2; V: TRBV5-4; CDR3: CASRLPDTGGLLDEQFF
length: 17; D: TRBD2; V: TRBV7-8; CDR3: CASSPAGTRRSYNEQFF
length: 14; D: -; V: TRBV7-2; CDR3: CASSLSLGRYEQYF
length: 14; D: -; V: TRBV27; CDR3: CASSLGSSPGEQYF
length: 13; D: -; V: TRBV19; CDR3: CASRSTLKETQYF
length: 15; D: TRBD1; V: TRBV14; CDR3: CASSHLDRGAGELFF
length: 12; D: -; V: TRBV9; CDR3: CASSQNYYGYTF
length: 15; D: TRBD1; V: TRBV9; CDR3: CASSVDPGGNSPLHF
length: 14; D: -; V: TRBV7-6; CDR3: CASSQRVAGKEQYF
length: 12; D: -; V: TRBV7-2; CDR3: CASSQQGYEQYF
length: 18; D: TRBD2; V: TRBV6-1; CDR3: CASSELGLAGRYQETQYF
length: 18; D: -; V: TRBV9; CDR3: CASSIPNGAESITGELFF